A selection of T cell receptor beta chains follows, all from one sample in a study of graft-versus-host responses after intestinal transplantation. Assay used: immunoSEQ multiplex PCR; TCRdb lists only in-frame clones, some missing. The table shows 100,000 or so clones, with roughly 92% occurring only once. No antigen has been assigned to these receptors. The sample in question was unstimulated CD4+ T cells sorted from spleen or lymph node cells, obtained before intestinal transplant. The receptors originated from a human donor who received an intestinal transplant. Both conserved end residues are part of each CDR3. Each record gives: D gene, V gene, clone size, J gene, CDR3 protein, CDR3 DNA. A D gene is named only where the DNA matches it firmly. The size of a clone is reported for some rows only, either as once, few or many, or as a class for expanded clones.

TRBD1	TRBV25-1	.	TRBJ2-7	CATKDRGKYFEQYF	TGTGCCACCAAGGACAGGGGAAAATACTTTGAGCAGTACTTC
TRBD1	TRBV27	.	TRBJ2-7	CASRDRGYEQYF	TGTGCCAGCAGGGACAGGGGCTACGAGCAGTACTTC
.	TRBV28	.	TRBJ2-7	CASSLIAGQYEQYF	TGTGCCAGCAGTTTAATAGCCGGTCAATACGAGCAGTACTTC
TRBD2	TRBV4-1	.	TRBJ2-3	CASSPRLAESTDTQYF	TGCGCCAGCAGCCCTCGACTAGCGGAAAGCACAGATACGCAGTATTTT
.	TRBV29-1	.	TRBJ1-1	CSVGRTIRGEAFF	TGCAGCGTGGGGCGTACCATCAGGGGTGAAGCTTTCTTT
.	TRBV18	.	TRBJ1-2	CASSQDPEANYGYTF	TGTGCCAGCTCACAGGATCCGGAGGCTAACTATGGCTACACCTTC
TRBD2	TRBV11-3	.	TRBJ2-7	CASINSWLAGRTLHEQYF	TGTGCCAGCATCAATAGTTGGCTAGCGGGGCGAACACTCCACGAGCAGTACTTC
.	TRBV19	.	TRBJ1-2	CASSIRGGSNYGYTF	TGTGCCAGTAGTATTAGGGGCGGATCTAACTATGGCTACACCTTC
TRBD2	TRBV18	.	TRBJ2-5	CASSRTSLPETQYF	TGTGCCAGCTCACGGACTAGTCTCCCTGAGACCCAGTACTTC
TRBD2	TRBV6-6	.	TRBJ2-5	CASSYGSGRSGETQYF	TGTGCCAGCAGTTACGGTAGCGGGAGGTCAGGAGAGACCCAGTACTTC
TRBD1	TRBV5-4	.	TRBJ2-1	CASSSQQGALANEQFF	TGTGCCAGCAGCAGCCAGCAGGGGGCGCTAGCCAATGAGCAGTTCTTC
TRBD1	TRBV7-9	.	TRBJ2-6	CASSLGDSPSGANVLTF	TGTGCCAGCAGCTTAGGGGACAGTCCCTCTGGGGCCAACGTCCTGACTTTC
.	TRBV6-5	.	TRBJ1-2	CASSYSANYGYTF	TGTGCCAGCAGTTACTCGGCAAACTATGGCTACACCTTC
TRBD1	TRBV2	.	TRBJ1-2	CASSTGAYGYTF	TGTGCCAGCAGTACAGGGGCCTATGGCTACACCTTC
.	TRBV5-1	once	TRBJ1-3	CASSLTIGAGNTIYF	TGCGCCAGCAGCTTGACGATAGGGGCTGGAAACACCATATATTTT
TRBD1	TRBV5-1	.	TRBJ1-1	CASSLGGNRGNTEAFF	TGCGCCAGCAGCTTGGGGGGAAACAGGGGGAACACTGAAGCTTTCTTT
.	TRBV28	.	TRBJ1-2	CASSFVRYGYTF	TGTGCCAGCAGTTTCGTCCGCTATGGCTACACCTTC
.	TRBV5-1	.	TRBJ2-2	CASSAKSTGELFF	TGCGCCAGCAGCGCCAAGAGCACCGGGGAGCTGTTTTTT
.	TRBV27	.	TRBJ1-5	CASSFGRYSNQPQHF	TGTGCCAGCAGTTTTGGGCGCTATAGCAATCAGCCCCAGCATTTT
TRBD1	TRBV13	.	TRBJ1-6	CASSSRTGNSPLHF	TGTGCCAGCAGCTCCAGGACAGGGAATTCACCCCTCCACTTT
TRBD1	TRBV19	.	TRBJ2-7	CASSTGTGSYEQYF	TGTGCCAGTAGTACCGGGACAGGGTCCTACGAGCAGTACTTC
TRBD1	TRBV5-4	.	TRBJ2-5	CASSLQGETQYF	TGTGCCAGCAGCTTACAGGGGGAGACCCAGTACTTC
.	TRBV15	once	TRBJ1-2	CATSRDGTGGSTGYTF	TGTGCCACCAGCAGAGATGGGACGGGGGGTAGCACTGGCTACACCTTC
.	TRBV30	once	TRBJ2-1	CAWSPRGWQAYNEQFF	TGTGCCTGGAGTCCCCGGGGTTGGCAGGCCTACAATGAGCAGTTCTTC
.	TRBV5-1	.	TRBJ1-2	CASSLGGMGNYGYTF	TGCGCCAGCAGCTTGGGAGGGATGGGTAACTATGGCTACACCTTC
.	TRBV19	.	TRBJ1-2	CASSTRDTFYGYTF	TGTGCCAGTAGTACTAGGGACACCTTTTATGGCTACACCTTC
TRBD2	TRBV2	.	TRBJ2-5	CASAGGRETQYF	TGTGCCAGCGCGGGGGGAAGGGAGACCCAGTACTTC
TRBD2	TRBV27	few	TRBJ2-1	CASSSPASGRFF	TGTGCCAGCAGTTCCCCTGCTAGCGGAAGGTTCTTC
TRBD1	TRBV10-1	few	TRBJ2-7	CASRRDSSYEQYF	TGCGCCAGCCGCAGGGACAGCTCCTACGAGCAGTACTTC
.	TRBV18	.	TRBJ2-2	CASSLLGDTGELFF	TGTGCCAGCTCCCTGCTAGGGGACACCGGGGAGCTGTTTTTT
.	TRBV5-4	.	TRBJ2-3	CASSLAGLADTQYF	TGTGCCAGCAGCTTGGCAGGGCTGGCAGATACGCAGTATTTT
.	TRBV13	.	TRBJ1-2	CASSQTGGGYTF	TGTGCCAGCAGCCAGACCGGGGGTGGCTACACCTTC
.	TRBV19	.	TRBJ2-1	CASSITWAAGPYNEQFF	TGTGCCAGTAGTATTACTTGGGCGGCAGGGCCCTACAATGAGCAGTTCTTC
.	TRBV15	once	TRBJ1-4	CATSRTRRGGNEKLFF	TGTGCCACCAGCAGAACCCGGCGGGGGGGTAATGAAAAACTGTTTTTT
TRBD1	TRBV28	.	TRBJ1-6	CASSLRDSANSPLHF	TGTGCCAGCAGTCTCCGGGACAGTGCTAATTCACCCCTCCACTTT
.	TRBV5-1	.	TRBJ1-4	CASSFRTNEKLFF	TGCGCCAGCAGCTTCCGGACTAATGAAAAACTGTTTTTT
.	TRBV5-1	.	TRBJ1-1	CASSLDWGVNTEAFF	TGCGCCAGCAGCTTGGATTGGGGGGTGAACACTGAAGCTTTCTTT
.	TRBV29-1	.	TRBJ2-7	CSVLASPTYEQYF	TGCAGCGTTCTTGCTAGCCCTACCTACGAGCAGTACTTC
.	TRBV19	once	TRBJ1-1	CASRNTEITEAFF	TGTGCCAGTAGAAACACAGAGATCACTGAAGCTTTCTTT
.	TRBV7-3	.	TRBJ2-1	CASSQAEGRSNEQFF	TGTGCCAGCAGCCAGGCGGAGGGGAGATCCAATGAGCAGTTCTTC
.	TRBV12-5	.	TRBJ1-5	CASGPLMTGEFNQPQHF	TGTGCTAGTGGTCCTTTAATGACAGGCGAGTTCAATCAGCCCCAGCATTTT
.	TRBV30	.	TRBJ2-1	CAWSPGLGEQFF	TGTGCCTGGAGTCCAGGGTTAGGCGAGCAGTTCTTC
TRBD1	TRBV9	.	TRBJ2-3	CASSADEGASGDTQYF	TGTGCCAGCAGCGCTGACGAGGGGGCCAGCGGAGATACGCAGTATTTT
TRBD1	TRBV30	.	TRBJ2-5	CAWSYRGLETQYF	TGTGCCTGGAGTTACAGGGGGTTAGAGACCCAGTACTTC
.	TRBV25-1	few	TRBJ1-4	CASSTTTKLFF	TGTGCCAGCAGTACCACTACTAAACTGTTTTTT
TRBD1	TRBV7-9	.	TRBJ2-3	CASSLQHLPGQLSTDTQYF	TGTGCCAGCAGCTTACAACACCTTCCGGGACAGCTTAGCACAGATACGCAGTATTTT
TRBD2	TRBV7-9	.	TRBJ2-3	CASSQRLAGATDTQYF	TGTGCCAGCAGCCAACGACTAGCGGGGGCCACAGATACGCAGTATTTT
.	TRBV6-1	.	TRBJ2-5	CASSGGAGMAQYF	TGTGCCAGCAGTGGAGGCGCGGGAATGGCCCAGTACTTC
TRBD1	TRBV10-2	few	TRBJ1-5	CATAGQGNQPQHF	TGCGCCACCGCGGGACAGGGCAATCAGCCCCAGCATTTT
.	TRBV9	.	TRBJ2-5	CASQGSGETQYF	TGTGCGAGCCAGGGTTCGGGAGAGACCCAGTACTTC
.	TRBV5-1	.	TRBJ2-7	CASSRGGIYEQYF	TGCGCCAGCAGTCGGGGCGGGATCTACGAGCAGTACTTC
TRBD2	TRBV6-1	once	TRBJ2-3	CASSESRTSGRGTDTQYF	TGTGCCAGCAGTGAATCCAGGACTAGCGGCCGCGGCACAGATACGCAGTATTTT
TRBD1	TRBV29-1	.	TRBJ2-7	CSVVTGGRYEQYF	TGCAGCGTTGTTACAGGGGGCCGCTACGAGCAGTACTTC